The source of this TCR beta chain is a study of PD-1 blockade in classical Hodgkin lymphoma. The CDR3 totals 16 residues. V was pared by 1 base and J by 2 bases, with 12 bases between. CDR1 and CDR2 from the germline V gene are SGHTA and FQGNSA. Described time point: newly diagnosed, previously untreated cHL patient sample. Purification of CD4+ T cells from thawed PBMCs was achieved by magnetic negative selection. As a comparison, the study used PBMCs from newly diagnosed, untreated classical Hodgkin lymphoma. The table came from immunoSEQ multiplex PCR; TCRdb's copy has only in-frame clones and leaves some out. The sample yields about 14,000 clones, 85% to 90% seen once. A note on this clone: Its antigen is as yet unknown. This sample also contains other DNA sequences that code for the same CDR3.

Whole-study results and caveats: With respect to the repertoire differences, their causes, possibly disease activity or prior therapy, remain undefined. Healthy donors reportedly exceeded newly diagnosed patients in baseline TCR diversity.

This receptor was obtained from a human donor with classical Hodgkin lymphoma. Sequenced input: CD4+ T cells from blood. The V and J genes are TRBV7-2 and TRBJ1-5; TRBD1 is a possible D gene (5 bases). The DNA for the CDR3 is TGTGCCAGCAGCTTAGATCTTATGGGGGGCAATCAGCCCCAGCATTTT. This sequence encodes CASSLDLMGGNQPQHF.